This TCR beta chain was retrieved from a study of blood T cell repertoires in COVID-19. Overall study: T cells, B-cell-depleted T cells, or PBMCs provided the cDNA or gDNA that served as material.

Cohort allocation depended upon clinical history that participants reported. The CDR3 runs 14 residues. V lost 1 base to trimming and J lost 6 bases, with 12 bases between them. Germline-derived CDR1 and CDR2 are SGHVS and FNYEAQ. Original processing methods: For nucleated cells, counts were estimated from reference gene primer amplification. Data came from immunoSEQ multiplex PCR; TCRdb stores just in-frame clones and leaves some out. For V, J and clone size, that table is used; D and trimming come from the DNA. The sample yields approximately 200,000 clones, about four fifths seen once. Sequencing was carried out using PBMCs or T cells enriched from blood (not recorded which). The chain employs TRBV7-6 and TRBJ1-2, with a possible D match to TRBD1 (5 bases). The sequence derives from a woman between 40 and 50 years old with acute COVID-19. The chain's CDR3 is CASSLGTWGDGYTF. The CDR3 nucleotides read TGTGCCAGCAGCTTAGGGACGTGGGGGGATGGCTACACCTTC.